These T cell receptor beta chains were read from a single sample in a study of glioma-infiltrating T cells after dendritic cell vaccination. Sequenced by immunoSEQ multiplex PCR; TCRdb stores in-frame clones only, minus some. The sample consists of approximately 99,000 clones, 65% to 85% of them appearing once. Sequenced here: blood, sampled after dendritic cell vaccination. Source of these receptors: a human donor with glioblastoma. Both conserved end residues are part of each CDR3. D genes are given only for firm matches. Clone size is shown for a subset of rows, as once, few, many or a class of expanded clone.

size: NA
V: TRBV29-1
J: TRBJ2-1
D: TRBD2
length: 16
CDR3: CSVGVLAGVSYNEQFF
DNA: TGCAGCGTTGGGGTTCTGGCGGGAGTATCCTACAATGAGCAGTTCTTC

size: NA
V: TRBV6-5
J: TRBJ1-5
D: TRBD1
length: 13
CDR3: CASSRRTGQPQHF
DNA: TGTGCCAGCAGCCGAAGGACAGGGCAGCCCCAGCATTTT

size: NA
V: TRBV5-1
J: TRBJ1-2
D: TRBD1
length: 15
CDR3: CASSLNRGSNYGYTF
DNA: TGCGCCAGCAGCCTGAACAGGGGTTCTAACTATGGCTACACCTTC

size: NA
V: TRBV6-1
J: TRBJ2-7
D: TRBD1
length: 12
CDR3: CASSSPGGEQYF
DNA: TGTGCCAGCAGTTCTCCAGGGGGCGAGCAGTACTTC

size: NA
V: TRBV27
J: TRBJ2-5
D: TRBD1
length: 14
CDR3: CASSSGQGRETQYF
DNA: TGTGCCAGCAGTTCGGGACAGGGGCGGGAGACCCAGTACTTC

size: once
V: TRBV19
J: TRBJ2-2
D: TRBD2
length: 14
CDR3: CAIRLAGGAGELFF
DNA: TGTGCCATTCGACTAGCGGGAGGGGCGGGGGAGCTGTTTTTT

size: NA
V: TRBV6-5
J: TRBJ2-7
D: NA
length: 14
CDR3: CASGSRQARYEQYF
DNA: TGTGCCAGCGGTTCGAGACAGGCCCGCTACGAGCAGTACTTC

size: NA
V: TRBV18
J: TRBJ2-2
D: NA
length: 13
CDR3: CASSPLVPGELFF
DNA: TGTGCCAGCTCACCACTAGTCCCCGGGGAGCTGTTTTTT

size: NA
V: TRBV4-1
J: TRBJ1-5
D: NA
length: 16
CDR3: CASSQDTGRVNQPQHF
DNA: TGCGCCAGCAGCCAAGATACAGGGAGGGTCAATCAGCCCCAGCATTTT

size: NA
V: TRBV2
J: TRBJ1-1
D: NA
length: 15
CDR3: CASRPKTQGRTEAFF
DNA: TGTGCCAGCAGACCCAAAACCCAGGGTCGAACTGAAGCTTTCTTT

size: NA
V: TRBV18
J: TRBJ1-5
D: TRBD1
length: 14
CDR3: CASSQGQPNQPQHF
DNA: TGTGCCAGCTCACAGGGACAGCCAAATCAGCCCCAGCATTTT

size: NA
V: TRBV6-6
J: TRBJ2-2
D: NA
length: 14
CDR3: CASSGRGRRGELFF
DNA: TGTGCCAGCTCGGGCCGGGGGAGAAGGGGGGAGCTGTTTTTT

size: NA
V: TRBV29-1
J: TRBJ2-3
D: TRBD1
length: 14
CDR3: CSVLDRGITDTQYF
DNA: TGCAGCGTCCTTGACAGGGGAATCACAGATACGCAGTATTTT

size: NA
V: TRBV5-1
J: TRBJ1-1
D: NA
length: 13
CDR3: CASSLAGGWEAFF
DNA: TGCGCCAGCAGCTTGGCCGGAGGCTGGGAAGCTTTCTTT

size: NA
V: TRBV5-1
J: TRBJ1-1
D: NA
length: 15
CDR3: CASSGGDWENTEAFF
DNA: TGCGCCAGCAGCGGGGGGGACTGGGAAAACACTGAAGCTTTCTTT

size: once
V: TRBV4-2
J: TRBJ1-5
D: NA
length: 15
CDR3: CASSQETGGPEPQHF
DNA: TGTGCCAGCAGCCAAGAAACGGGGGGGCCGGAGCCCCAGCATTTT

size: NA
V: TRBV5-1
J: TRBJ2-3
D: TRBD1
length: 16
CDR3: CASSLYGTGPTDTQYF
DNA: TGCGCCAGCAGCTTATACGGGACAGGGCCCACAGATACGCAGTATTTT

size: NA
V: TRBV10-3
J: TRBJ2-2
D: TRBD2
length: 15
CDR3: CAIRTSGVNTGELFF
DNA: TGTGCCATCAGGACTAGCGGGGTGAACACCGGGGAGCTGTTTTTT